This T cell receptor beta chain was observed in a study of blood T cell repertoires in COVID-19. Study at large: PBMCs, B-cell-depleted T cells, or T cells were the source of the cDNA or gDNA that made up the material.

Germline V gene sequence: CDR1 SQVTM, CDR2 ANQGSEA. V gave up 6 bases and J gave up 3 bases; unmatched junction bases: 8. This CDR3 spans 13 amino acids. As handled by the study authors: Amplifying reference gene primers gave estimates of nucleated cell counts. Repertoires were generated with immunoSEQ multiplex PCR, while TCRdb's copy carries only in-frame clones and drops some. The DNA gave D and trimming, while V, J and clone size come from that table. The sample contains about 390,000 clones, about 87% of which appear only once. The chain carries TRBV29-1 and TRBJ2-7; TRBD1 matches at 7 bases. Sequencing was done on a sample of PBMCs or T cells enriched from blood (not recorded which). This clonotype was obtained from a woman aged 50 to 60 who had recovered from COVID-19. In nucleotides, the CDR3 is TGCAGCGTCGGTACAGGGGAGCACTACGAGCAGTACTTC. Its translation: CSVGTGEHYEQYF.